This entry describes one TCR beta chain. Its cognate antigen is unknown. Germline loops: CDR1 MNHNY, CDR2 SVGAGI (reference sequence). The CDR3 covers 14 residues. V gave up 0 bases and J gave up 5 bases, with 8 bases separating them. Repertoires were generated with immunoSEQ multiplex PCR, while TCRdb's copy carries only in-frame clones and drops some. Of 20,000 to 25,000 clones listed, around 93% were seen once; the top ten hold 2% to 2.5%. The sample belongs to a study of multiple sclerosis patients with progressive multifocal leukoencephalopathy. Study-wide points: Whether JC virus or general immunocompromise explains the findings remained unclear.

Indicated time point: approximately 11 months of natalizumab therapy. All patients had prior interferon beta, and all PML patients were female. This sequence originates from a man aged 25 to 45 with multiple sclerosis. The rearrangement links TRBV6-6 to TRBJ2-1, with D hard to call. The sample in question was PBMCs, obtained from a patient treated with natalizumab. The CDR3 DNA sequence: TGTGCCAGCAGTTACTCTAACTGGAACAATGAGCAGTTCTTC. It codes for CASSYSNWNNEQFF.